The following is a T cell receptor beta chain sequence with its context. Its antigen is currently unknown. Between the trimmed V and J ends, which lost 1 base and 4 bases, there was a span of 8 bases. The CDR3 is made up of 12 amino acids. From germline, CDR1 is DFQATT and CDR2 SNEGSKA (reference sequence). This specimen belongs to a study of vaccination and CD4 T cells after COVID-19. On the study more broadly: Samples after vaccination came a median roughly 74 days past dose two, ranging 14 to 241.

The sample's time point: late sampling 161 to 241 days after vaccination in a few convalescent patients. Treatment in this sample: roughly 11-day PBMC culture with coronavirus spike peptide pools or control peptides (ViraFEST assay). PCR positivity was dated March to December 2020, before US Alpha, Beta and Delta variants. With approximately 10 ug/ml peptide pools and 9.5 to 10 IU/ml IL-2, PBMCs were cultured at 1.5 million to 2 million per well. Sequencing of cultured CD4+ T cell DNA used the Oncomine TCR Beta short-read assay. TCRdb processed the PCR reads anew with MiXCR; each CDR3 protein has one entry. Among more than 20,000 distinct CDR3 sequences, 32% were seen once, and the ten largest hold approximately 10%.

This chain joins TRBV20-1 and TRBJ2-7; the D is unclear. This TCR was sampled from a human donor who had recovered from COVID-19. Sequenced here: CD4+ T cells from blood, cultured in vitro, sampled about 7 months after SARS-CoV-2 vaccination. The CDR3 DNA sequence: TGCAGTGCTAGAGCTGACCAGTACGAGCAGTACTTC. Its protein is CSARADQYEQYF.